This T cell receptor (beta chain) was recovered during a study of a mutant IDH1 vaccine in newly diagnosed glioma (dated by TCRdb to the early 2020s). Notes on the research overall: Of the approximately 33 treated patients, around 60% were male and 37.5% were female, and a mean age of approximately 40 years was recorded. Six visits were used for peripheral blood collection: V03 (baseline), V05, V07, V10, V12 and V13. Before enrollment, most patients had been given radiochemotherapy with temozolomide as standard therapy, while the rest had received either radiotherapy alone or temozolomide alone. Longitudinal TCRB deep sequencing was done for 25 to 30 treated patients, wherever samples were available for exploratory analyses. Broad study findings and their caveats: According to the authors, sample limitations meant that analyses of patient blood samples could not be reproduced. Availability determined which PBMC samples were chosen for TCRB deep sequencing. Across multiple MHC alleles, vaccine-induced immune responses were seen in 90% to 95% of patients. Changes in the top peripheral T cell clonotypes picked up by TCRB sequencing did not appear to be linked to pseudoprogression.

The germline ends are 14 bases apart after V is trimmed by 6 bases and J by 2 bases. From the cysteine through the phenylalanine, the CDR3 covers 14 amino acids. Of all the DNA, just the CDR3 is kept, 42 bases in frame from base 1. As encoded in the germline V gene, CDR1 is SGHRS while CDR2 is YFSETQ. On this clone: The clone's antigen remains unknown. There are no base qualities to consult, and no much larger clone falls within one base.

The library was made by the immunoSEQ multiplex PCR assay. Following the manufacturer's protocol, the hsTCRB Kit was used to amplify rearranged TCR beta chain sequences. Sequencing of TCRB libraries was carried out on an Illumina MiSeq. The paper's processing steps were these. Demultiplexing, trimming and gene mapping were performed with the kit vendor's proprietary platform. The table was pulled from immuneACCESS by TCRdb, which kept in-frame rearrangements only. Such tables lose some clones; where checked, under half of the loss comes from unresolved V genes, and the rest has no known cause. The V and J calls and the clone size are those of that table, but D and trimming were determined from the DNA. This sample lists approximately 15,000 clones; roughly 96% were detected once. The leading ten clones occupy about 3.9% of the sample. In light of the paper, this sample's time point label describes: baseline, week 1 (first vaccination visit). The sample's treatment or condition label, decoded: pre-vaccination baseline after standard-of-care therapy. All donors had newly diagnosed IDH1-mutant astrocytomas of WHO grade 3 or 4 that showed loss of nuclear ATRX. The samples were drawn from NOA16, a multicentre, single-arm, open-label phase I trial in Germany that tested a mutant IDH1 peptide vaccine in humans for the first time. For immunogenicity testing, the blood drawn at visit V03 was used as the baseline sample. Genomic DNA for TCRB sequencing was extracted from EDTA blood using the DNeasy Blood and Tissue Kit.

The receptor's source is a woman between 18 and 29 years old with glioma. Some clones in this sample may be carry-over from other donors' samples. The chain is assembled from TRBV5-1 and TRBJ2-5; the best D guess is TRBD1, with 5 bases matching. The material sequenced was peripheral blood mononuclear cells (PBMCs), taken from a glioma patient treated with radiotherapy, temozolomide or both. The DNA is TGCGCCAGCACCCCACCAGGGATACAAGAGACCCAGTACTTC. It translates as CASTPPGIQETQYF.